The next 4 T cell receptor beta chains were all read from a single sample in a study of tumor and adjacent non-tumor tissue in lung cancer. TCRbeta libraries were built with three rounds of nested PCR, modified from ARM-PCR. TCRdb re-analysed the multiplex PCR reads in MiXCR, keeping a single row per CDR3 protein. The table has around 70,000 distinct CDR3 sequences, roughly 56% seen once. The template was RNA from unsorted bulk tissue. Source material: lung tumor tissue. These receptors were collected from a man aged 50-60 years with non-small cell lung cancer.

The gene calls are TRBV11-2 and TRBJ1-2; D call uncertain. Trimming removed 0 bases at V and 12 bases at J, with 14 bases between. Germline V gives CDR1 SGHAT, CDR2 FQNNGV. There are 13 residues in the CDR3. The CDR3 DNA is TGTGCCAGCAGCTTAGATGAAGAGTCCGGCCACACCTTC. Translating gives CASSLDEESGHTF.

In the case of this clonotype: The junction departs from the called germline gene at one end, perhaps through a read error. This chain links TRBV11-3 with TRBJ2-1; 7 bases align to TRBD2. Germline V CDR1 and CDR2: SGHNT, YENEEA. The CDR3 is 15 residues long. CDR3 protein: CASSVAGQAVDEQFF. CDR3 sequence (DNA): TGTGCTAGCAGCGTAGCGGGTCAGGCTGTCGATGAGCAGTTCTTC.

Comments on this clonotype: As the CDR3 is not closed by the conserved phenylalanine or tryptophan, this likely results from a read error. The rearrangement links TRBV11-3 to TRBJ2-1; D may be TRBD2 (5 bases). V was shortened by 6 bases and J by 4 bases, with 19 bases between the two germline ends. The CDR3 extends over 16 amino acids. CDR1 is SGHNT, CDR2 YENEEA, per germline. CDR3 residues: CASSYASGAQYNEQFL. The DNA of the CDR3 is TGTGCCAGCAGTTACGCCAGCGGTGCACAGTACAATGAGCAGTTCCTC.

Details on this clonotype: The junction and the germline gene differ at one end; a read error may be behind it. V gene TRBV11-2 combines with J gene TRBJ1-6; 7 bases are shared with TRBD1. The germline V gene has CDR1 SGHAT and CDR2 FQNNGV. The CDR3 has 15 residues. The CDR3 nucleotides read TGTGCCAGCAGCCCAAACAGGGGCCATAATTCACCCCTCCAATTT. Amino acids: CASSPNRGHNSPLQF.